This TCR beta chain was sequenced during a study of blood T cell repertoires in COVID-19. The overall study: Nucleic acid was either cDNA or gDNA, and it came from T cells, B-cell-depleted T cells, or PBMCs.

The V gene end was trimmed by 4 bases and the J gene end by 9 bases; junction bases not matched to a gene: 16. The CDR3 covers 16 residues. Germline-derived CDR1 and CDR2 are SGHKS and YYEKEE (reference sequence). Cohort placement rested on clinical history that participants reported themselves. Here immunoSEQ multiplex PCR was the method, and the copy in TCRdb shows in-frame clones only, minus some. The table has around 340,000 clones, 65% to 90% seen once. The chain is built from TRBV5-5 and TRBJ1-5; 7 nucleotides align to TRBD1. The TCR comes from a woman aged 40 to 50 with acute COVID-19. Sequenced: PBMCs or T cells enriched from blood (not recorded which). The CDR3 region has the DNA TGTGCCAGCAGCCCGGGAACAGGGGACGCCCAGAGGCCCCAGCATTTT. Translated, it gives CASSPGTGDAQRPQHF.